This passage covers 6 T cell receptor beta chains from one sample sequenced in a study of T cells in tuberculosis. Described time point: new active TB diagnosis, blood taken before or within 7 days of starting treatment. Here immunoSEQ multiplex PCR was the method, and the copy in TCRdb shows in-frame clones only, minus some. Among fewer than 40,000 clones listed, 86% were seen once. The source was PBMCs, collected at tuberculosis diagnosis. The source is an adult with tuberculosis.

The chain has TRBV2 and TRBJ1-5; 9 nucleotides agree with TRBD1. V lost 6 bases, J lost 6 bases, and 6 bases stayed unmatched. The CDR3 runs 14 residues. Per the germline V gene, CDR1 is SNHLY and CDR2 is FYNNEI. The CDR3 DNA reads as TGTGCCAGCAGACGACAGGGGGAAATTCAGCCCCAGCATTTT. This translates into CASRRQGEIQPQHF.

The J gene is TRBJ1-2, the V gene TRBV6-5, with D perhaps TRBD1 (6 bases). This CDR3 spans 14 amino acids. Trimming shortened V by 7 bases and J by 6 bases, and 18 bases separated the two germline ends. The V gene's germline CDR1 is MNHEY and CDR2 SVGAGI. The CDR3 region is CASTPWGGGDGYTF. CDR3 in DNA: TGTGCCAGCACCCCATGGGGGGGCGGGGATGGCTACACCTTC.

The gene calls are TRBV6-5 and TRBJ1-2; D not certain. V gave up 0 bases and J gave up 1 base, with 9 bases separating them. This CDR3 contains 15 residues. Germline V gene lookup returns CDR1 MNHEY and CDR2 SVGAGI. CDR3 protein: CASSYSTTGNYGYTF. The CDR3 DNA reads as TGTGCCAGCAGTTACTCGACTACGGGTAACTATGGCTACACCTTC.

The CDR3 region is CASSQSTGYGYGYTF. CDR3 coding DNA: TGCGCCAGCAGCCAATCGACAGGGTACGGCTATGGCTACACCTTC. The chain combines TRBV4-1 with TRBJ1-2, with 7 nucleotides matching TRBD1. The CDR3 contains 15 residues. CDR1 and CDR2 (germline): MGHRA, YSYEKL. Germline trimming cut 2 bases from V and 4 bases from J; bases unmatched to any gene: 7.

The V gene is TRBV19, the J gene TRBJ1-4; weak D call: TRBD1 (5 bases). Germline assignment: CDR1 LNHDA and CDR2 SQIVND (reference sequence). The V gene lost 5 bases and the J gene lost 5 bases, with 12 bases spanning the gap. This CDR3 contains 14 residues. This CDR3 is CASSPRDSNEKLFF. The CDR3 coding sequence is TGTGCCAGTAGTCCCCGGGACTCGAATGAAAAACTGTTTTTT.

This chain connects TRBV30 to TRBJ2-7; 11 nucleotides line up with TRBD2. The CDR3 spans 14 residues. Germline V gene data show CDR1 as GTSNPN and CDR2 as SVGIG (reference sequence). V dropped 3 bases and J dropped 6; count of bases not matched to a gene: 7. The DNA of the CDR3 is TGTGCCTGGAGCCTTAGCGGGAGGGCGGGCGAGCAGTACTTC. Protein: CAWSLSGRAGEQYF.